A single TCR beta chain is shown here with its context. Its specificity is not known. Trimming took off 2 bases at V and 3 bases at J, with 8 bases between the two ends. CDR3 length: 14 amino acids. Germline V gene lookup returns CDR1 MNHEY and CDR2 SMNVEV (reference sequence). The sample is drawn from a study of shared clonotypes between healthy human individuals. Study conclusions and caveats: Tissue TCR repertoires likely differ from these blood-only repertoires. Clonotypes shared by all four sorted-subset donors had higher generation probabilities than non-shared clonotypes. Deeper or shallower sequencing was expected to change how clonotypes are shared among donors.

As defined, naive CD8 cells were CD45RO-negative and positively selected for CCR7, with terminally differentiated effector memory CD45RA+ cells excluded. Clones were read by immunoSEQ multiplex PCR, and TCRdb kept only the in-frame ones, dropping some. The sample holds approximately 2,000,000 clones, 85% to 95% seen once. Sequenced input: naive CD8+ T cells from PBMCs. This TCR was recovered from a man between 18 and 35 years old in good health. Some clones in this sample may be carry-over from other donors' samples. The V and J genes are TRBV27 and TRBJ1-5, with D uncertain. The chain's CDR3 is CASSLNVLNQPQHF. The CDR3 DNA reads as TGTGCCAGCAGTTTAAACGTACTCAATCAGCCCCAGCATTTT.